This TCR beta chain is drawn from a study of T cell responses to AZD1222 COVID-19 vaccine (dated by TCRdb to the early 2020s). The study in broad terms: A total of 240 or so trial participants underwent TCR sequencing, of whom under 220 had received two doses of AZD1222 and around 25 had received two doses of the MenACWY control vaccine. Trial participants were enrolled into age subgroups of 18-55, 56-69 and 70-plus years, which contained about 150, 27 and 61 TCR-sequenced participants, respectively.

According to the study, the label for this sample's time point signals: baseline before first vaccination. Taken with the paper, the label for treatment or condition translates to: meningococcal conjugate vaccine given as trial control. Vaccinee samples came from UK trials COV001 and COV002, including a single-blind randomized controlled phase 2/3 trial of AZD1222 (ChAdOx1 nCoV-19) in healthy adults. For TCRbeta chain sequencing, PBMC samples were collected from trial participants at day 0 and at day 28 after the second dose. V and J lose 0 bases and 0 bases, and a span of 8 bases separates them. The CDR3 runs 15 residues from the cysteine to the phenylalanine. Solely the CDR3 DNA is kept, with 45 bases framed from the first base. Looking up the germline V gene yields CDR1 SGHTA and CDR2 FQGNSA. The CDR3 regions of human TCRbeta chains were analyzed by immunosequencing. Regarding the original processing steps: TCRs in the repertoires were compared against a reference library of SARS-CoV-2-specific TCRs that had been generated with the MIRA antigen-specificity platform. Breadth was defined as the fraction of unique TCRs that were SARS-CoV-2-associated, and depth was defined as the fraction of total T cells that were SARS-CoV-2-associated. Each spike-specific TCR was assigned to its reactive spike region and to a CD4 or CD8 class using the MIRA data. Log10-transformed breadth and depth values were compared by one-way ANOVA with Sidak's multiple comparisons tests. Held by TCRdb, this immuneACCESS table contains in-frame sequences only and omits some clones. Under half of the omission traces to an unresolved V gene where checked; the cause of the rest is unknown. Clone size and V and J calls were adopted from that table, with D and trimming inferred from the DNA. This sample lists 95,000 to 150,000 clones; less than 95% were detected once. Of the sample, about 4.1% falls within the top ten clones.

Overall study outcomes, separate from this receptor: The vaccine-associated CD4 TCRs covered the entire spike protein, and the dominant responses fell in regions 160-218 and 743-854. Because no day 14 peak-response samples were available, repertoires were characterized only after the peak T cell response. Epitopes outside the regions mutated in the B.1.351 and B.1.1.7 variants were reportedly recognized by nearly half of the unique spike-specific TCRs. Only five to seven AZD1222 recipients were SARS-CoV-2 seropositive at baseline, limiting conclusions about previously exposed vaccinees. Most participants were white British and females outnumbered males, and the authors suggested that clonal diversity may have been underestimated. After two AZD1222 doses, both the breadth and the depth of spike-specific TCRs were significantly higher than at day 0 and than in MenACWY recipients. In the small 56-69-year group, the increase in depth fell short of significance, most likely because of low power.

Note on this clone: The target of this receptor is not known. Base qualities are not recorded, but no much larger clone differs from it by a single base.

The chain uses TRBV7-2 and TRBJ1-1, with TRBD1 tentatively as D gene (5 bases match). Sequences were derived from peripheral blood, sampled on day 0 of MenACWY control vaccination. The source of this sequence is an adult in good health. The CDR3 has the sequence CASSLAQGMNTEAFF. The DNA reads as follows: TGTGCCAGCAGCTTAGCGCAGGGCATGAACACTGAAGCTTTCTTT.